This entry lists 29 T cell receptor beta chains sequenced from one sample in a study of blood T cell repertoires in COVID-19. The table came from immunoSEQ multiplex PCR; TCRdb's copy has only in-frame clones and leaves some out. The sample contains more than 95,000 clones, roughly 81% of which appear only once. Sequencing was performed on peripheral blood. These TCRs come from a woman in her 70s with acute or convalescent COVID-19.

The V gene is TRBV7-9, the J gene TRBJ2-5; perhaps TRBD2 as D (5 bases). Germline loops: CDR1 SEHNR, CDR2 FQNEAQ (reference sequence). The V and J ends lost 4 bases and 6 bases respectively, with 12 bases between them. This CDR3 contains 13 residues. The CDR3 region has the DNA TGTGCCAGCAGCTCTCGGGAAGGAAAGACCCAGTACTTC. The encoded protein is CASSSREGKTQYF. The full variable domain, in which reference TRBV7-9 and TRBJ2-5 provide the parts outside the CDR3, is DTGVSQNPRHKITKRGQNVTFRCDPISEHNRLYWYRQTLGQGPEFLTYFQNEAQLEKSRLLSDRFSAERPKGSFSTLEIQRTEQGDSAMYLCASSSREGKTQYFGPGTRLLVL.

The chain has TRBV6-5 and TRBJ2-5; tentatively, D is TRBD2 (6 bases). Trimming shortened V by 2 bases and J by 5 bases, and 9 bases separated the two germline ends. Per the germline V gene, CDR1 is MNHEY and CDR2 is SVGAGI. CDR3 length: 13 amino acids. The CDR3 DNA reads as TGTGCCAGCAGTTACGGTGGGGGGGAGACCCAGTACTTC. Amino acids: CASSYGGGETQYF.

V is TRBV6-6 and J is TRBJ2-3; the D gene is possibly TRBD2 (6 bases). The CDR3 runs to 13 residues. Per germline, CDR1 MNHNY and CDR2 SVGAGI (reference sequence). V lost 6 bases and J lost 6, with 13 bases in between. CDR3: CASRSGTADTQYF. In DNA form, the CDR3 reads TGTGCCAGCAGATCCGGGACTGCGGATACGCAGTATTTT.

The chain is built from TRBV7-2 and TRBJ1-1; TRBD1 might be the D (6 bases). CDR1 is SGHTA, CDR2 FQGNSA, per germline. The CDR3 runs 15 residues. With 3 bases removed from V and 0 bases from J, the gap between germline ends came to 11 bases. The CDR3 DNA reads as TGTGCCAGCAGCTTCCCAGGGGCTATGAACACTGAAGCTTTCTTT. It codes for CASSFPGAMNTEAFF.

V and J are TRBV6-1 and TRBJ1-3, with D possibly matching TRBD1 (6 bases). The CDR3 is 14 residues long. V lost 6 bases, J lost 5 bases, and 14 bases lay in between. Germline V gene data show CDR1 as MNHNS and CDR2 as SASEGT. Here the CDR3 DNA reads TGTGCCAGCAGCTCAAACAGGGATCGAAACACCATATATTTT. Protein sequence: CASSSNRDRNTIYF.

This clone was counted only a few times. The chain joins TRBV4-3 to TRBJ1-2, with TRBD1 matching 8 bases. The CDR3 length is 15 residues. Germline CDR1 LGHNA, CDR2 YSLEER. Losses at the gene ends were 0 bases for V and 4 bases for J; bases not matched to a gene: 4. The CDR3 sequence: CASSQEWTGSYGYTF. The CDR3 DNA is TGCGCCAGCAGCCAAGAATGGACAGGGAGCTATGGCTACACCTTC.

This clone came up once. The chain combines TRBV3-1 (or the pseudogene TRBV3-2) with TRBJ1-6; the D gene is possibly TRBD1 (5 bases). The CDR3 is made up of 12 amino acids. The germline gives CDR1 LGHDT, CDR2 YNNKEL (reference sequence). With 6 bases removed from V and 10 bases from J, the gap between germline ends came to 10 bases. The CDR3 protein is CASRGEESPLHF. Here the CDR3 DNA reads TGTGCCAGCAGGGGGGAGGAATCACCCCTCCACTTT.

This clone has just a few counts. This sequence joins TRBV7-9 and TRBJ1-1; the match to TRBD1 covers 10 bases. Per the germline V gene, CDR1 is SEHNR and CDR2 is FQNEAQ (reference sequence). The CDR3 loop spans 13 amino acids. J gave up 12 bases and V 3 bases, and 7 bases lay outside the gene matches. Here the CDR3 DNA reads TGTGCCAGCAGCTTCATGGACAGGGGGGGACCTTTCTTT. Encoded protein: CASSFMDRGGPFF.

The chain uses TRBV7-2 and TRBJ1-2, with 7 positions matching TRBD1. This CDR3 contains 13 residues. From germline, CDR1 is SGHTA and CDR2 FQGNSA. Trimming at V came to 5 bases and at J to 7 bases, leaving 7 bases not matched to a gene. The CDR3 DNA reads TGTGCCAGCAGCCCTACAGGGGATAGTGGCTACACCTTC. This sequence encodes CASSPTGDSGYTF.

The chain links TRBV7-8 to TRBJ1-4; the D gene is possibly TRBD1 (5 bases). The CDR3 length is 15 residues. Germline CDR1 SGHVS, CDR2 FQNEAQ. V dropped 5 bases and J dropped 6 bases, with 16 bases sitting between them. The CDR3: CASSAMGGTDEKLFF. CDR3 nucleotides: TGTGCCAGCAGCGCGATGGGAGGGACGGATGAAAAACTGTTTTTT.

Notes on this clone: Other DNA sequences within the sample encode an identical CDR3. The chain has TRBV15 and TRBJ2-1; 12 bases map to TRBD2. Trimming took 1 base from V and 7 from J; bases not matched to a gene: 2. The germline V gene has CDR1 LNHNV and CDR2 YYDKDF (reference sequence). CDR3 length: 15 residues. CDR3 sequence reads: CATSRGLAGGNEQFF. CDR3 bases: TGTGCCACCAGCAGAGGTCTAGCGGGGGGGAATGAGCAGTTCTTC. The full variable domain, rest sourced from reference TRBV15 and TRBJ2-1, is DAMVIQNPRYQVTQFGKPVTLSCSQTLNHNVMYWYQQKSSQAPKLLFHYYDKDFNNEADTPDNFQSRRPNTSFCFLDIRSPGLGDTAMYLCATSRGLAGGNEQFFGPGTRLTVL.

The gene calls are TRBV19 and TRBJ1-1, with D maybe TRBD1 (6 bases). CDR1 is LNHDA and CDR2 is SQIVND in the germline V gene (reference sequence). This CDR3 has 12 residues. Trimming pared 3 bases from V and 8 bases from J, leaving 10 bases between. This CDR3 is CASSMWGPEAFF. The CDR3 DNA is TGTGCCAGTAGTATGTGGGGGCCCGAAGCTTTCTTT. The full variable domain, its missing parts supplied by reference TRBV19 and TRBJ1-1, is DGGITQSPKYLFRKEGQNVTLSCEQNLNHDAMYWYRQDPGQGLRLIYYSQIVNDFQKGDIAEGYSVSREKKESFPLTVTSAQKNPTAFYLCASSMWGPEAFFGQGTRLTVV.

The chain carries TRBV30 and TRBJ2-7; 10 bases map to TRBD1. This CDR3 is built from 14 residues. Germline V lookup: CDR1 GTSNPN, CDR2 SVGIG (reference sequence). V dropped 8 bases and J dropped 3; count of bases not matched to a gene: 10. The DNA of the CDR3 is TGTGCCGGTTCGATGACAGGGGGCGTCTACGAGCAGTACTTC. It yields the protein CAGSMTGGVYEQYF.

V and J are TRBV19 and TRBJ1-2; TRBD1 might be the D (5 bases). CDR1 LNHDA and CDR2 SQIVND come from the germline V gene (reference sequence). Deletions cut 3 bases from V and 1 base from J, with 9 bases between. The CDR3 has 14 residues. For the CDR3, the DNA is TGTGCCAGTAGTATTGGGGCAGATAACTATGGCTACACCTTC. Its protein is CASSIGADNYGYTF.

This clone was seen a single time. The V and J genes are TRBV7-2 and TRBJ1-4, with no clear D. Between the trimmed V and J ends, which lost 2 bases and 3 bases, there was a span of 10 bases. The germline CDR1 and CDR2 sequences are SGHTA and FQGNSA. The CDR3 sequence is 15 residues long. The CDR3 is CASSLFLSSNEKLFF. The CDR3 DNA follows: TGTGCCAGCAGCTTATTCTTGTCCTCTAATGAAAAACTGTTTTTT.

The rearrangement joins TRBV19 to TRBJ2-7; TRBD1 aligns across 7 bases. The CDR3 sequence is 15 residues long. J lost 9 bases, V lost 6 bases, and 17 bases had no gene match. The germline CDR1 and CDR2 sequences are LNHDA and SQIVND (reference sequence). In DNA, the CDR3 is TGTGCCAGTAGACCTAGACAGGGATCCCCTACGGGGCAGTACTTC. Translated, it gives CASRPRQGSPTGQYF.

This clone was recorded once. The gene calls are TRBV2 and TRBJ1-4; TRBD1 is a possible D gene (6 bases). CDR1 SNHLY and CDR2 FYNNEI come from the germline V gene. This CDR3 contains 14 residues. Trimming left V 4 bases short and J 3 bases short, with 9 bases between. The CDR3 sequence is CASSGQVSNEKLFF. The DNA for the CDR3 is TGTGCCAGCAGTGGACAGGTATCTAATGAAAAACTGTTTTTT.

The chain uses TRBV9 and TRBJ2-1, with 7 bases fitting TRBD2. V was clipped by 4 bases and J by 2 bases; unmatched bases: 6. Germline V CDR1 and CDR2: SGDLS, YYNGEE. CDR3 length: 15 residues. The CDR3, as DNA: TGTGCCAGCAGCCTAACAGCGGGGCCCTACAATGAGCAGTTCTTC. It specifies CASSLTAGPYNEQFF.

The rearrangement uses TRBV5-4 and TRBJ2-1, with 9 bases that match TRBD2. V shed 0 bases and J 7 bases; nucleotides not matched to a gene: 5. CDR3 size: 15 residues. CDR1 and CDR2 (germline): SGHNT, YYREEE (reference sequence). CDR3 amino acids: CASSLERGAGNEQFF. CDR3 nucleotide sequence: TGTGCCAGCAGCTTGGAGCGGGGGGCCGGTAATGAGCAGTTCTTC.

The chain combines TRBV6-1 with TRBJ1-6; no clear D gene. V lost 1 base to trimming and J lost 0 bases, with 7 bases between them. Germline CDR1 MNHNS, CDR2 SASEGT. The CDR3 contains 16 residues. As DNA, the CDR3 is TGTGCCAGCAGTGAAGTGAGTACCTCCTATAATTCACCCCTCCACTTT. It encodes CASSEVSTSYNSPLHF.

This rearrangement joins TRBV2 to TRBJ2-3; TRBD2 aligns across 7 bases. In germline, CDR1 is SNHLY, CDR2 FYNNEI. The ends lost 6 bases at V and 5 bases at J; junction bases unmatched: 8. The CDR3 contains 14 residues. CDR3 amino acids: CASRLGVAGDTQYF. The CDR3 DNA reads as TGTGCCAGCAGGCTGGGGGTAGCGGGAGATACGCAGTATTTT.

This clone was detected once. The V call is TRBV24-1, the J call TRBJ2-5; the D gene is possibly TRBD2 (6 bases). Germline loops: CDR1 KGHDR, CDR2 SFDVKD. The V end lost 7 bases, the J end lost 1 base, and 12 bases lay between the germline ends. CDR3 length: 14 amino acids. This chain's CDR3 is CATRGRDPQETQYF. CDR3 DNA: TGTGCCACCAGGGGGCGGGACCCCCAAGAGACCCAGTACTTC.

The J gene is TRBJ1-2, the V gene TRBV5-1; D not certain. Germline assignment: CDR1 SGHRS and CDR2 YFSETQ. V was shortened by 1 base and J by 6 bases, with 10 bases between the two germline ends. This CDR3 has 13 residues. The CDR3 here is CASSLTFNDGYTF. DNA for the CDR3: TGCGCCAGCAGCTTGACATTCAACGATGGCTACACCTTC.

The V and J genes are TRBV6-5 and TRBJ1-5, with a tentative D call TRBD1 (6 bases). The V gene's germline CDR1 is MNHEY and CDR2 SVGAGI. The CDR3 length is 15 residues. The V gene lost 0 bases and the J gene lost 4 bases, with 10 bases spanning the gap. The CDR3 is CASSYSSGENQPQHF. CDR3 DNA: TGTGCCAGCAGTTACTCGTCAGGGGAGAATCAGCCCCAGCATTTT.

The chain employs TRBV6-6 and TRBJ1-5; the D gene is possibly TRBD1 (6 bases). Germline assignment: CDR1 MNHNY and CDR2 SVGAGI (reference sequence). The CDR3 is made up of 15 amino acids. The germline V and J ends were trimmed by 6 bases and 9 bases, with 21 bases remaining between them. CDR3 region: CASSIVAGAIRPQHF. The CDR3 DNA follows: TGTGCCAGCAGCATTGTGGCAGGGGCTATCCGGCCCCAGCATTTT.

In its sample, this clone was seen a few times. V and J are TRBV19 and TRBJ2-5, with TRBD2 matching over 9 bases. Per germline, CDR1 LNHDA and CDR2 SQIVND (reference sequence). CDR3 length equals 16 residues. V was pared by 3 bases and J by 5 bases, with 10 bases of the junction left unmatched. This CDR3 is CASSMGLAGDLETQYF. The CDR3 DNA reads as TGTGCCAGTAGTATGGGATTAGCGGGGGATCTGGAGACCCAGTACTTC.

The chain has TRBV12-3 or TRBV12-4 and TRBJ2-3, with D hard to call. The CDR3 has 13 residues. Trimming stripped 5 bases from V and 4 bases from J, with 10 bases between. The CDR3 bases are TGTGCCAGCAGTCAAACCAGTCCAGATACGCAGTATTTT. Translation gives CASSQTSPDTQYF.

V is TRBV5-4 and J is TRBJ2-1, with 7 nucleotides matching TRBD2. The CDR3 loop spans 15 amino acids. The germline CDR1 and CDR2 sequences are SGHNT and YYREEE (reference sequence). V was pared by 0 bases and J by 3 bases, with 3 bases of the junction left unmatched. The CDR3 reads CASSLVGGYYNEQFF. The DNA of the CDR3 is TGTGCCAGCAGCTTGGTGGGGGGGTACTACAATGAGCAGTTCTTC.

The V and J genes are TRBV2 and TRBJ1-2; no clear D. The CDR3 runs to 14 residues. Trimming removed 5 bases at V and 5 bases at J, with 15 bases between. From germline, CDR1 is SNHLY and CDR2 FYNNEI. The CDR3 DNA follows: TGTGCCAGCAGTTACTTGGTAGGAGGGTATGGCTACACCTTC. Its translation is CASSYLVGGYGYTF.